The 3 T cell receptor beta chains below come from one sample, sequenced in a study of metastatic and nonmetastatic thyroid tumors (dated by TCRdb to 2020 to 2021). The method was PCR. Sequencing took place on an Illumina HiSeq 4000. The raw public data were reprocessed by TCRdb itself: fastp quality trimming at Q25, MiXCR clonotype calling, in-frame beta chains only. In all, the sample holds approximately 24,000 clones, and approximately 22% of those were seen once. 70% to 80% of the sample comes from the top ten. None of the patients had been given any treatment before thyroid surgery. Sequenced material: blood. The receptors were gathered from a male donor with papillary thyroid cancer or a benign thyroid nodule (not recorded which). Some clones in this sample may be carry-over from other donors' samples.

The table lists this clone with a few counts. The chain carries TRBV7-2 and TRBJ2-3, with D uncertain. V gave up 5 bases and J gave up 0 bases, with 9 bases separating them. This CDR3 region has 14 residues. Germline CDR1 SGHTA, CDR2 FQGNSA. The CDR3 sequence: CASSLLTSTDTQYF. The CDR3 nucleotides read TGTGCCAGCAGCCTCCTGACTAGCACAGATACGCAGTATTTT.

In its sample, this clone was seen many times. The chain has TRBV19 and TRBJ2-2, with D possibly called TRBD1 or TRBD2 (5 bases each). The ends were cut back, 3 bases at V and 6 bases at J, with 8 bases in the middle. Germline V gives CDR1 LNHDA, CDR2 SQIVND (reference sequence). The CDR3 contains 13 residues. CDR3 sequence reads: CASSMGTSGELFF. CDR3 DNA: TGTGCCAGTAGTATGGGGACCTCCGGGGAGCTGTTTTTT.

The table lists this clone with a few counts. V is TRBV9 and J is TRBJ2-5; tentative D call: TRBD2 (6 bases). This CDR3 has 14 residues. The germline V and J ends were trimmed by 3 bases and 2 bases, with 11 bases remaining between them. Germline loops: CDR1 SGDLS, CDR2 YYNGEE. The CDR3 protein is CASSEGGTQETQYF. The CDR3 DNA follows: TGTGCCAGCAGCGAGGGCGGGACTCAAGAGACCCAGTACTTC.